The clone carrying this TCR beta chain was counted once. Those enrolled in Seattle joined during active infection and were followed longitudinally afterward. This sample is drawn from a study of blood T cell repertoires in COVID-19. For the study at large: Some COVID-19 samples were acute and others convalescent; all came from the United States, Italy and Spain. PBMCs, B-cell-depleted T cells, or T cells provided the cDNA or gDNA that made up the material.

In the original workflow: The authors estimated nucleated cell counts from reference gene primer amplification. Using immunoSEQ multiplex PCR, the repertoire was profiled, and TCRdb retains in-frame clones only, with some absent. That table gives V, J and clone size, and the DNA gave D and trimming. Here the sample spans about 60,000 clones, approximately 81% being singletons. The CDR3 has 15 residues. From germline, CDR1 is SGHNT and CDR2 YYREEE (reference sequence). Between the trimmed V and J ends, which lost 3 bases and 2 bases, there was a span of 12 bases. The sample consisted of peripheral blood. The chain uses TRBV5-4 and TRBJ1-3; maybe TRBD1 (5 bases). The sequence was obtained from a man in his fifties or sixties with COVID-19, enrolled during active disease. The CDR3 is CASSSGQGPGNTIYF. CDR3 bases: TGTGCCAGCAGCTCCGGCCAGGGTCCTGGAAACACCATATATTTT.